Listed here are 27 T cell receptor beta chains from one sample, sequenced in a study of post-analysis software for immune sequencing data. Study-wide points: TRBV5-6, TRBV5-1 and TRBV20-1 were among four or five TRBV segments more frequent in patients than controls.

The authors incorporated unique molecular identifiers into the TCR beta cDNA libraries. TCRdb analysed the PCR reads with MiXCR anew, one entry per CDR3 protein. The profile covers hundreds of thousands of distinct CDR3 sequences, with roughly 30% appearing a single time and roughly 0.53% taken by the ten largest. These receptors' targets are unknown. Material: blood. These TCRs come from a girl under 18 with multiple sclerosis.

The CDR3 nucleotides read TGTGCCAGCCGGACAGGCCCATCGGATGGCTACACCTTC. Translation: CASRTGPSDGYTF. The rearrangement joins TRBV10-3 to TRBJ1-2; 7 bases map to TRBD1. CDR1 and CDR2 from the germline V gene are ENHRY and SYGVKD. This CDR3 region has 13 residues. Trimming took 10 bases from V and 6 from J; bases not matched to a gene: 11.

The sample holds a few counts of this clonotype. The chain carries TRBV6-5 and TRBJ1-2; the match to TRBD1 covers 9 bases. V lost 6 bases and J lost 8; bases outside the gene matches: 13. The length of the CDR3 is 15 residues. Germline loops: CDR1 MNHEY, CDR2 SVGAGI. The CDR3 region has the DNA TGTGCCAGCAGATCGGGACAGGGTGGGACTGAAGGCTACACCTTC. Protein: CASRSGQGGTEGYTF.

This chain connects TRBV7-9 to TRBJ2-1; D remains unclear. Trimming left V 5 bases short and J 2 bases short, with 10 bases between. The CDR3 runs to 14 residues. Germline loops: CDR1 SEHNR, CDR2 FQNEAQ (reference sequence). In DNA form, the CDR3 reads TGTGCCAGCAGCCCGTCTACTACCTACAATGAGCAGTTCTTC. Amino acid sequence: CASSPSTTYNEQFF.

CDR3 residues: CAISATGTTPQETQYF. In nucleotides, the CDR3 is TGTGCCATCAGCGCGACCGGGACAACCCCTCAAGAGACCCAGTACTTC. This chain uses TRBV10-3 with TRBJ2-5, with TRBD1 as a possible D gene (6 bases). CDR1 and CDR2 (germline): ENHRY, SYGVKD. This CDR3 region has 16 residues. Deletions cut 6 bases from V and 2 bases from J, with 19 bases between.

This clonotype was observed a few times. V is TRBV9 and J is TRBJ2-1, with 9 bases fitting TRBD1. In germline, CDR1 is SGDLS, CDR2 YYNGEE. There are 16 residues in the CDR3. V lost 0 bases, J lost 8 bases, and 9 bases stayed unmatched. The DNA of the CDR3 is TGTGCCAGCAGCGTAGCTCGGGACAGGGATCCATATGAGCAGTTCTTC. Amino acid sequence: CASSVARDRDPYEQFF. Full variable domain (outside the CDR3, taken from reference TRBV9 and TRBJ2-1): DSGVTQTPKHLITATGQRVTLRCSPRSGDLSVYWYQQSLDQGLQFLIQYYNGEERAKGNILERFSAQQFPDLHSELNLSSLELGDSALYFCASSVARDRDPYEQFFGPGTRLTVL.

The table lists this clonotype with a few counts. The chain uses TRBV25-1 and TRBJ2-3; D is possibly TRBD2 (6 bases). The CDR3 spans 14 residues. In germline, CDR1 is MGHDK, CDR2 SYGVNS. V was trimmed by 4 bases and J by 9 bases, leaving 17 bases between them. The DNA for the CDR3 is TGTGCCAGCAGTGGACCCGCCGGGACTCCCACGCAGTATTTT. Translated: CASSGPAGTPTQYF.

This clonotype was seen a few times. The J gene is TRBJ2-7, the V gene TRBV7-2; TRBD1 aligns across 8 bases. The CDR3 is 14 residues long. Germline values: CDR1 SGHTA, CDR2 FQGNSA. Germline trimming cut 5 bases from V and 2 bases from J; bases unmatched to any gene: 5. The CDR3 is CASSHRQGPYEQYF. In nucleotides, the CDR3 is TGTGCCAGCAGCCACAGACAGGGGCCCTACGAGCAGTACTTC.

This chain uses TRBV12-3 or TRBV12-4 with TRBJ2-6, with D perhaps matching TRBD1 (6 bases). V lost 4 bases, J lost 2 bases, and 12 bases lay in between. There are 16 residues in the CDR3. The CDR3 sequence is CASSWVRGPGANVLTF. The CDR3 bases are TGTGCCAGCAGTTGGGTCAGGGGCCCTGGGGCCAACGTCCTGACTTTC.

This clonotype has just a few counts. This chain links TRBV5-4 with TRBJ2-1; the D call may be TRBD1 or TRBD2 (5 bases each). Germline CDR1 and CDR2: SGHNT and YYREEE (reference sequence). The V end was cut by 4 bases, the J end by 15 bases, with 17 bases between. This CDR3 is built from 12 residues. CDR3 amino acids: CASSPYGTLWFF. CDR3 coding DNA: TGTGCCAGCAGCCCCTATGGGACCTTATGGTTCTTC. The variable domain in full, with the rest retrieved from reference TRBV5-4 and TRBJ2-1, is ETGVTQSPTHLIKTRGQQVTLRCSSQSGHNTVSWYQQALGQGPQFIFQYYREEENGRGNFPPRFSGLQFPNYSSELNVNALELDDSALYLCASSPYGTLWFFGPGTRLTVL.

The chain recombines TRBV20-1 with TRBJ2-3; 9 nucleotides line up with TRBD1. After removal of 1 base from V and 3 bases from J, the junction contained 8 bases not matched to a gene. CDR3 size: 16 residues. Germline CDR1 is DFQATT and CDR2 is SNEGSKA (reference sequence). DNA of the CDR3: TGCAGTGCTAGAGTTACTCCGGGACAGGGTACAGATACGCAGTATTTT. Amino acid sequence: CSARVTPGQGTDTQYF.

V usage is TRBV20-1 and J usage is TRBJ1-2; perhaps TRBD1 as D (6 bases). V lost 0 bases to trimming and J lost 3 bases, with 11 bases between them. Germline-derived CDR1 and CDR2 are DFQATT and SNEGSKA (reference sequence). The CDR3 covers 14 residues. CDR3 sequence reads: CSARDHKGDYGYTF. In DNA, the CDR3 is TGCAGTGCTAGAGATCATAAGGGGGACTATGGCTACACCTTC.

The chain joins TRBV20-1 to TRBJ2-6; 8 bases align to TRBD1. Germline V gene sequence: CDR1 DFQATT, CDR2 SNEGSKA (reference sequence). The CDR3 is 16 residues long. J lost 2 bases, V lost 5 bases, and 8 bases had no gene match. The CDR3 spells CSAWQGASTGANVLTF. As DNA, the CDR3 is TGCAGTGCTTGGCAGGGGGCAAGTACTGGGGCCAACGTCCTGACTTTC.

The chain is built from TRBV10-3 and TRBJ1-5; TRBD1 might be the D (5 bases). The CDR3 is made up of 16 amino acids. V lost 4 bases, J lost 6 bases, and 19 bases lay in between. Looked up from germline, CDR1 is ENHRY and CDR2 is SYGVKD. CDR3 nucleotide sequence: TGTGCCATCAGTGGTGGCGGGAGGGGAGGAGGTCAGCCCCAGCATTTT. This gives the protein CAISGGGRGGGQPQHF.

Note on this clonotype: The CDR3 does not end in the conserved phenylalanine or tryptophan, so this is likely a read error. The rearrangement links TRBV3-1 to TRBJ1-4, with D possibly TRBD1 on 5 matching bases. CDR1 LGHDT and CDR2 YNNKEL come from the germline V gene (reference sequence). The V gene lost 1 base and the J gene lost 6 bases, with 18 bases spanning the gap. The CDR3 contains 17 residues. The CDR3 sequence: CASSQGQGWGPDEKLFV. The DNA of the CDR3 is TGTGCCAGCAGCCAAGGGCAGGGCTGGGGCCCAGATGAAAAACTGTTTGTT.

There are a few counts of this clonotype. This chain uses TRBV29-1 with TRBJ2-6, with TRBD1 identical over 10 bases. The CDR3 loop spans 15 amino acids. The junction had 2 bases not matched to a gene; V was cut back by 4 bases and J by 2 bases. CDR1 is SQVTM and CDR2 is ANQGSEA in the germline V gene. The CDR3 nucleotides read TGCAGCGTTGGGACAGGGGGGGCTGGGGCCAACGTCCTGACTTTC. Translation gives CSVGTGGAGANVLTF. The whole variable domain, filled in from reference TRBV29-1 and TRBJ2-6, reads SAVISQKPSRDICQRGTSLTIQCQVDSQVTMMFWYRQQPGQSLTLIATANQGSEATYESGFVIDKFPISRPNLTFSTLTVSNMSPEDSSIYLCSVGTGGAGANVLTFGAGSRLTVL.

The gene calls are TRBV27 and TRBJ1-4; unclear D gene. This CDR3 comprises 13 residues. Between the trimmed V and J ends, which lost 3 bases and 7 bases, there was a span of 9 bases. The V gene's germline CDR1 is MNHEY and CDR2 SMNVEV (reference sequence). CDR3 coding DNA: TGTGCCAGCAGTTTTCTGACATCTGAAAAACTGTTTTTT. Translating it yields CASSFLTSEKLFF.

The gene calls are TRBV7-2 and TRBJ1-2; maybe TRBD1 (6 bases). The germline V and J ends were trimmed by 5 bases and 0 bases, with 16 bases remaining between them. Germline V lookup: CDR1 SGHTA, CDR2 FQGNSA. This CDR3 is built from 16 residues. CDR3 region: CASSPYRTVANYGYTF. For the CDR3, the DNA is TGTGCCAGCAGCCCTTACCGGACAGTGGCTAACTATGGCTACACCTTC.

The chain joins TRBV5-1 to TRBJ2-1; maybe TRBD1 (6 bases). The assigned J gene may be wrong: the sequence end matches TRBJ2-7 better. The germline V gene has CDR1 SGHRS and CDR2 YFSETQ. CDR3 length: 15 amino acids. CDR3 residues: CASSLGHGSYNEQYF. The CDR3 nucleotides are TGCGCCAGCAGCCTGGGACACGGATCCTACAATGAGCAGTACTTC.

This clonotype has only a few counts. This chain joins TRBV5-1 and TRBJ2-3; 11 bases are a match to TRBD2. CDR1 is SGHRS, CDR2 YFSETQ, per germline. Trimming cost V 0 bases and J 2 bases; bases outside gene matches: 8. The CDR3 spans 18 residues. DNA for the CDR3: TGCGCCAGCAGCTTGGTCCCTAGCGGGGGGCTCAACACAGATACGCAGTATTTT. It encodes CASSLVPSGGLNTDTQYF.

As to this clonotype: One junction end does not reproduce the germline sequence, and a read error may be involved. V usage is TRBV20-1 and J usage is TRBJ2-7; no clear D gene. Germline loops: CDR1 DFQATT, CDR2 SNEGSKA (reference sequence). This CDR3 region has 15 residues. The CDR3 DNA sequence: TGCAGTGCCAAATTGACGGCGCCCGTCTCCTACGGGCAGTACTTC. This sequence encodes CSAKLTAPVSYGQYF.

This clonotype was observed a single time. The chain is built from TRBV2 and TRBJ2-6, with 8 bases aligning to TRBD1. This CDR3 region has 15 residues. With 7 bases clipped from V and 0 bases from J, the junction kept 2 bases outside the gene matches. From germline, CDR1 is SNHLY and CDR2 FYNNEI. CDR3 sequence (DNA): TGTGCCAGCAACAGGGGGAACTCTGGGGCCAACGTCCTGACTTTC. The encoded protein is CASNRGNSGANVLTF.

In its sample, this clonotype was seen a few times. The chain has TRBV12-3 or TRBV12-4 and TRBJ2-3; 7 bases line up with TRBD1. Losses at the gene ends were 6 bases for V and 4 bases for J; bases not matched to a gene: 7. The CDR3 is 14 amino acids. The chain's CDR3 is CASRTGTGPDTQYF. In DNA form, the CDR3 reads TGTGCCAGCAGGACAGGGACCGGGCCAGATACGCAGTATTTT.

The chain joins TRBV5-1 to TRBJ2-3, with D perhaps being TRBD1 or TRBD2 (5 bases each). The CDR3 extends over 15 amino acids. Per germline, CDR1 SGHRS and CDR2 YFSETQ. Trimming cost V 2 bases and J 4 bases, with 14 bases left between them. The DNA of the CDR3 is TGCGCCAGCAGCTTAGGGACCCTCAGGTCAGATACGCAGTATTTT. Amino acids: CASSLGTLRSDTQYF. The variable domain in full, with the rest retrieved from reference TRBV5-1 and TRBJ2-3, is KAGVTQTPRYLIKTRGQQVTLSCSPISGHRSVSWYQQTPGQGLQFLFEYFSETQRNKGNFPGRFSGRQFSNSRSEMNVSTLELGDSALYLCASSLGTLRSDTQYFGPGTRLTVL.

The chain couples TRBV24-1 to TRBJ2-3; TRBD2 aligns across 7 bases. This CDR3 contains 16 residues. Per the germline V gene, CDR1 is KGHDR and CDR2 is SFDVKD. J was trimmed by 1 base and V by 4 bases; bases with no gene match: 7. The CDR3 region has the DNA TGTGCCACCAGTGACCCTGGTCGGGGGGGCACAGATACGCAGTATTTT. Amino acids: CATSDPGRGGTDTQYF.

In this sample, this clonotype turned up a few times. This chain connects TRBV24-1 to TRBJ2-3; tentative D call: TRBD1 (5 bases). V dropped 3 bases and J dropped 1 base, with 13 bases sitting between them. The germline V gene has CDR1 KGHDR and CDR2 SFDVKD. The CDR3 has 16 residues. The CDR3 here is CATSDAYTGGTDTQYF. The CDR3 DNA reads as TGTGCCACCAGTGATGCATACACAGGCGGCACAGATACGCAGTATTTT.

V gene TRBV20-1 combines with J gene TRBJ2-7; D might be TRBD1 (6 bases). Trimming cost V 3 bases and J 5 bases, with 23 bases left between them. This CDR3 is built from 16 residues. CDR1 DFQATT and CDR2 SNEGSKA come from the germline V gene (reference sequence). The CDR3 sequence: CSASPRSGRGIDEQYF. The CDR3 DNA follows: TGCAGTGCTAGCCCCCGGTCAGGCAGGGGTATCGACGAGCAGTACTTC.

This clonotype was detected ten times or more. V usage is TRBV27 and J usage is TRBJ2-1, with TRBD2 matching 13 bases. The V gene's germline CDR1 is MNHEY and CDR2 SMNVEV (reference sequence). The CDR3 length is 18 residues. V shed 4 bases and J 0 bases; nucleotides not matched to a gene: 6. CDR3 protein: CASSSGTSGVSSYNEQFF. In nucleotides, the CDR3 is TGTGCCAGCAGTTCCGGGACTAGCGGGGTTAGCTCCTACAATGAGCAGTTCTTC.